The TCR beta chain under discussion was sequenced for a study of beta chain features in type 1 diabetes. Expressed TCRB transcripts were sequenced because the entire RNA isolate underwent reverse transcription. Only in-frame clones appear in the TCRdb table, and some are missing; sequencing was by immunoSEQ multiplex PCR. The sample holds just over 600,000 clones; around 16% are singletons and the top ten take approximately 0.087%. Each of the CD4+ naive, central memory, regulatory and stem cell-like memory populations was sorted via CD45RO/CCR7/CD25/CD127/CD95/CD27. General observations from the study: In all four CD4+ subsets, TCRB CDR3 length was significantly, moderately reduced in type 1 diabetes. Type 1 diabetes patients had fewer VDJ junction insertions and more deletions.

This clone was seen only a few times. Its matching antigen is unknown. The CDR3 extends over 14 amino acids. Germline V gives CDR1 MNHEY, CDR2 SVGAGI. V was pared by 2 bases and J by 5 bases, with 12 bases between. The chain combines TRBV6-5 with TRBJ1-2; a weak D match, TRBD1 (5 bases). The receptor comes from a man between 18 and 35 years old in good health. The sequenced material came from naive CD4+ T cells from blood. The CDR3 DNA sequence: TGTGCCAGCAGTTACCTGGGGCCTTCTTATGGCTACACCTTC. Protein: CASSYLGPSYGYTF.